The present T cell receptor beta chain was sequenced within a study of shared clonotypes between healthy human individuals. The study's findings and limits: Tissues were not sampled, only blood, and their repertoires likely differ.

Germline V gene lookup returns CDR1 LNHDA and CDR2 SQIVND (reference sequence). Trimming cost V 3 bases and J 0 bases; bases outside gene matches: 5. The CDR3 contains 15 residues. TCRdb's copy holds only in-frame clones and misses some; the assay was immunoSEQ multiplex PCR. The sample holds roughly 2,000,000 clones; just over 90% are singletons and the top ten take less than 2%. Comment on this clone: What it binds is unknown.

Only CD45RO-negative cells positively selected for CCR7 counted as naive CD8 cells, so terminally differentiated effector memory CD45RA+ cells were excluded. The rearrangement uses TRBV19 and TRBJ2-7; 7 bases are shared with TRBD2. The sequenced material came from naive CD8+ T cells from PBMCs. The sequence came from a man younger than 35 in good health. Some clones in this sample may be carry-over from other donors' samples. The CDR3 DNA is TGTGCCAGTAGTATCTCGGGCGGGGGCTCCTACGAGCAGTACTTC. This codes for CASSISGGGSYEQYF.